Listed here are 30 T cell receptor beta chains from one sample, sequenced in a study of low-dose radiotherapy and immunotherapy resistance in tumors. Time point here: before trial treatment. TRAV and TRBV primers primed cDNA for both TCRalpha and TCRbeta. Over around 19 PCR cycles, TCRs were amplified from a constant-region primer and V-primer adapter. A single record per CDR3 protein comes from TCRdb applying MiXCR to the reads. The top ten clones hold roughly 6% of a sample with around 90,000 distinct CDR3 sequences, 15% to 20% of them seen once. The sample here was PBMCs, taken before treatment. The source is a male donor with prostate cancer.

The genes are TRBV6-6 and TRBJ2-5; 11 nucleotides match TRBD2. Germline CDR1 MNHNY, CDR2 SVGAGI (reference sequence). This CDR3 is 17 amino acids long. With V trimmed by 5 bases and J by 1 base, 9 bases remained unmatched. The DNA of the CDR3 is TGTGCCAGCAGTGGGTCTACTAGCGGGGGCCCCCAAGAGACCCAGTACTTC. Its translation: CASSGSTSGGPQETQYF.

The rearrangement uses TRBV14 and TRBJ1-1; 8 bases align to TRBD1. J was trimmed by 4 bases and V by 6 bases; bases with no gene match: 7. The CDR3 sequence is 14 residues long. Germline lookup yields CDR1 SGHDN and CDR2 FVKESK. This chain's CDR3 is CASRRTGSGTEAFF. The CDR3 DNA follows: TGTGCCAGCAGACGGACAGGGTCGGGCACTGAAGCTTTCTTT. Full variable domain (outside the CDR3, taken from reference TRBV14 and TRBJ1-1): EAGVTQFPSHSVIEKGQTVTLRCDPISGHDNLYWYRRVMGKEIKFLLHFVKESKQDESGMPNNRFLAERTGGTYSTLKVQPAELEDSGVYFCASRRTGSGTEAFFGQGTRLTVV.

This clonotype was counted many times. This chain joins TRBV5-4 and TRBJ2-1, with 7 bases aligning to TRBD1. The CDR3 is made up of 14 amino acids. The V and J ends lost 3 bases and 3 bases, in that order; junction bases with no gene match: 3. Germline loops: CDR1 SGHNT, CDR2 YYREEE (reference sequence). Here the CDR3 reads CASSSRDSYNEQFF. The CDR3 DNA reads TGTGCCAGCAGCTCGAGGGACAGCTACAATGAGCAGTTCTTC.

With respect to this clonotype: The CDR3 carries no conserved terminal phenylalanine or tryptophan, so it likely arises from a read error. The chain links TRBV10-3 to TRBJ2-2; unclear D gene. The CDR3 totals 13 residues. V lost 2 bases and J lost 9, with 10 bases in between. CDR1 is ENHRY and CDR2 is SYGVKD in the germline V gene. Here the CDR3 reads CAISEGGTWELFL. The CDR3 DNA is TGTGCCATCAGTGAGGGCGGTACCTGGGAGCTGTTTTTG.

The genes are TRBV28 and TRBJ2-7, with D possibly TRBD2 on 5 matching bases. The V end was cut by 7 bases, the J end by 0 bases, with 10 bases between. CDR1 is MDHEN, CDR2 SYDVKM, per germline. The CDR3 has 13 amino acids. CDR3 sequence: CASMTTASYEQYF. The DNA of the CDR3 is TGTGCCAGCATGACTACGGCCTCCTACGAGCAGTACTTC.

The rearrangement joins TRBV3-1 to TRBJ1-2; unclear D gene. This CDR3 is 14 amino acids long. Germline CDR1 and CDR2: LGHDT and YNNKEL (reference sequence). Trimming removed 1 base at V and 1 base at J, with 7 bases between. CDR3 loop: CASSQGQSNYGYTF. The CDR3 coding sequence is TGTGCCAGCAGCCAAGGACAAAGTAACTATGGCTACACCTTC. Supplemented by reference TRBV3-1 and TRBJ1-2, the full variable domain reads DTAVSQTPKYLVTQMGNDKSIKCEQNLGHDTMYWYKQDSKKFLKIMFSYNNKELIINETVPNRFSPKSPDKAHLNLHINSLELGDSAVYFCASSQGQSNYGYTFGSGTRLTVV.

This clonotype appeared a few times. The chain joins TRBV20-1 to TRBJ2-4, with 9 bases aligning to TRBD2. CDR1 and CDR2 (germline): DFQATT, SNEGSKA (reference sequence). V gave up 5 bases and J gave up 5 bases; unmatched junction bases: 1. The CDR3 length is 12 residues. The CDR3 protein is CSAQREENIQYF. Written as DNA, the CDR3 is TGCAGTGCTCAGCGGGAGGAAAACATTCAGTACTTC.

As for this clonotype: A far larger clone is only one base removed, so a read error is likely. This chain uses TRBV5-6 with TRBJ2-7; 11 bases match TRBD2. Trimming at V came to 3 bases and at J to 7 bases, leaving 15 bases not matched to a gene. This CDR3 has 17 amino acids. Germline CDR1 is SGHDT and CDR2 is YYEEEE. The CDR3 loop is CASSWHSGTSGYNEQYF. For the CDR3, the DNA is TGTGCCAGCAGCTGGCACTCCGGGACTAGCGGATACAATGAGCAGTACTTC.

As for this clonotype: A far larger clone is just one base off, so this is likely a read error. The CDR3 reads CASSVTTGRPDTQYF. The CDR3 coding sequence is TGTGCCAGCAGCGTAACAACGGGAAGGCCGGATACGCAGTATTTT. The rearrangement joins TRBV7-2 to TRBJ2-3; maybe TRBD2 (5 bases). Germline lookup yields CDR1 SGHTA and CDR2 FQGNSA. This CDR3 has 15 amino acids. V lost 5 bases and J 6 bases, leaving 18 bases between the germline ends. Filled out from reference TRBV7-2 and TRBJ2-3, the complete variable domain reads GAGVSQSPSNKVTEKGKDVELRCDPISGHTALYWYRQSLGQGLEFLIYFQGNSAPDKSGLPSDRFSAERTGGSVSTLTIQRTQQEDSAVYLCASSVTTGRPDTQYFGPGTRLTVL.

The chain has TRBV6-8 and TRBJ2-3; 10 nucleotides align to TRBD2. Trimming removed 8 bases from V and 9 bases from J; junction bases left unmatched: 11. CDR1 is MNHGY and CDR2 is SAAAGT in the germline V gene. The CDR3 runs to 14 residues. CDR3: CASRASGSWVTQYF. CDR3 bases: TGTGCCAGCCGGGCTAGCGGGAGCTGGGTGACGCAGTATTTT.

This clonotype appeared many times. The chain links TRBV30 to TRBJ1-2; 9 bases fit TRBD1. Germline CDR1 is GTSNPN and CDR2 is SVGIG (reference sequence). Trimming removed 0 bases from V and 4 bases from J; junction bases left unmatched: 6. CDR3 size: 15 residues. The CDR3 protein is CAWSVKGQGVYGYTF. The CDR3 DNA sequence: TGTGCCTGGAGTGTAAAGGGACAGGGAGTCTATGGCTACACCTTC.

This clonotype was found many times. The chain carries TRBV27 and TRBJ1-1; the D is unclear. Trimming removed 0 bases from V and 0 bases from J, with 8 bases in between. CDR1 and CDR2 from the germline V gene are MNHEY and SMNVEV (reference sequence). The CDR3 runs to 15 residues. Here the CDR3 reads CASSLSGSLNTEAFF. The DNA for the CDR3 is TGTGCCAGCAGTTTATCGGGCAGTTTGAACACTGAAGCTTTCTTT.

There are many counts of this clonotype. The rearrangement joins TRBV6-2 or TRBV6-3 to TRBJ1-2, with TRBD1 identical over 7 bases. The CDR3 runs to 12 residues. The V segment lost 7 bases and the J segment 4 bases; nucleotides outside the gene matches: 3. Germline CDR1 reads MNHEY; CDR2 reads SVGEGT. The CDR3 spells CASNRGAYGYTF. As DNA, the CDR3 is TGTGCCAGCAACAGGGGTGCCTATGGCTACACCTTC.

This clonotype has a count of ten or more. The CDR3 protein is CASSSSGANYGYTF. The DNA of the CDR3 is TGTGCCAGCAGCTCCTCAGGAGCTAACTATGGCTACACCTTC. This chain links TRBV7-9 with TRBJ1-2; no definite D call. Between the trimmed V and J ends, which lost 4 bases and 0 bases, there was a span of 9 bases. This CDR3 region has 14 residues. The germline V gene has CDR1 SEHNR and CDR2 FQNEAQ (reference sequence).

V usage is TRBV7-9 and J usage is TRBJ2-1; 7 bases align to TRBD2. CDR3 size: 15 residues. The germline V gene has CDR1 SEHNR and CDR2 FQNEAQ (reference sequence). Trimming at V came to 2 bases and at J to 7 bases, leaving 8 bases not matched to a gene. CDR3 sequence (DNA): TGTGCCAGCAGCTTATTGGGGGAGGGCCAAAATGAGCAGTTCTTC. Protein product: CASSLLGEGQNEQFF.

The rearrangement uses TRBV7-2 and TRBJ1-1, with D possibly TRBD1 on 5 matching bases. Deletions cut 4 bases from V and 9 bases from J, with 12 bases between. CDR3 length: 12 residues. The germline CDR1 and CDR2 sequences are SGHTA and FQGNSA. Written as DNA, the CDR3 is TGTGCCAGCAGCTCCCCGGGACGGAAAGCTTTCTTT. Residues: CASSSPGRKAFF.

The V and J genes are TRBV12-3 or TRBV12-4 and TRBJ2-5; the match to TRBD2 covers 11 bases. V dropped 8 bases and J dropped 2; count of bases not matched to a gene: 25. This CDR3 has 21 residues. CDR3 in amino acids: CASCTNHGYTSIAGGQETQYF. The CDR3 region has the DNA TGTGCCAGCTGTACTAATCACGGCTATACGAGTATAGCGGGGGGGCAAGAGACCCAGTACTTC.

With respect to this clonotype: This is likely an artifact of a read error, given a far larger clone one base away. The V and J genes are TRBV28 and TRBJ2-1; D unresolved. From germline, CDR1 is MDHEN and CDR2 SYDVKM. CDR3 length equals 12 residues. V dropped 1 base and J dropped 10 bases, with 8 bases sitting between them. Here the CDR3 reads CASSLSQSEQFF. The CDR3, as DNA: TGTGCCAGCAGTTTATCCCAGTCCGAGCAGTTCTTC.

Regarding this clonotype: At one of its ends the junction is not consistent with the germline gene, which may arise from a read error. The chain carries TRBV6-1 and TRBJ2-7; tentative D call: TRBD2 (5 bases). The germline V gene encodes CDR1 MNHNS and CDR2 SASEGT. The CDR3 covers 14 residues. Written as DNA, the CDR3 is TGTGCCAGCAGTTACGAATCGGAGTCCGGGGAGCTGTACTTC. As protein: CASSYESESGELYF.

Many counts were recorded for this clonotype. The J gene is TRBJ2-3, the V gene TRBV7-9, with D hard to call. CDR3 length equals 15 residues. In germline, CDR1 is SEHNR, CDR2 FQNEAQ (reference sequence). Trimming took 2 bases from V and 1 from J, leaving 10 bases between them. CDR3 region: CASSLRLHGTDTQYF. Written as DNA, the CDR3 is TGTGCCAGCAGCTTAAGACTCCACGGCACAGATACGCAGTATTTT.

Concerning this clonotype: Possible read error: a much larger clone is one base away. J is TRBJ1-2 and V is TRBV7-3, with D unclear. Germline V CDR1 and CDR2: SGHTA, FQGTGA. The CDR3 has 11 amino acids. V was clipped by 10 bases and J by 5 bases, with 11 bases between them. The CDR3 loop is CAIPRWYGYTF. CDR3 sequence (DNA): TGTGCCATTCCCAGATGGTATGGCTACACCTTC.

With regard to this clonotype: This is likely an artifact of a read error, given a far larger clone one base away. The J gene is TRBJ1-2, the V gene TRBV7-6, with D unresolved. The CDR3 has 12 amino acids. Germline V lookup: CDR1 SGHVS, CDR2 FNYEAQ. This CDR3 is CASRISGQSASF. Written as DNA, the CDR3 is TGTGCCAGCAGAATTTCGGGCCAGTCGGCCTCCTTC. Full variable domain (missing parts from reference TRBV7-6 and TRBJ1-2): GAGVSQSPRYKVTKRGQDVALRCDPISGHVSLYWYRQALGQGPEFLTYFNYEAQQDKSGLPNDRFSAERPEGSISTLTIQRTEQRDSAMYRCASRISGQSASFGSGTRLTVV.

Comment on this clonotype: A far larger clone is just one base off, so this is likely a read error. This sequence joins TRBV20-1 and TRBJ2-1; 10 bases are shared with TRBD1. With V trimmed by 0 bases and J by 10 bases, 9 bases remained unmatched. This CDR3 has 15 amino acids. Germline CDR1 DFQATT, CDR2 SNEGSKA (reference sequence). The CDR3 spells CSARDETGGGYEQFF. CDR3 nucleotides: TGCAGTGCTAGAGATGAGACAGGGGGCGGCTACGAGCAGTTCTTC.

Worth noting for this clonotype: A far larger clone is only one base removed, so a read error is likely. The gene calls are TRBV6-5 and TRBJ1-6, with TRBD1 as a possible D gene (6 bases). This CDR3 region has 17 residues. Germline V gene sequence: CDR1 MNHEY, CDR2 SVGAGI. Written as DNA, the CDR3 is TGTGCCAGCAGCATGGATACAGGGAGCTCCTATAATTCACCCTTCCACTTT. This codes for CASSMDTGSSYNSPFHF.

A single count supports this clonotype. The J gene is TRBJ2-7, the V gene TRBV5-1; D gene uncertain. Per the germline V gene, CDR1 is SGHRS and CDR2 is YFSETQ. This CDR3 spans 13 amino acids. Between the trimmed V and J ends, which lost 2 bases and 3 bases, there was a span of 9 bases. The CDR3 loop reads CASSFPGSYEQYF. DNA for the CDR3: TGCGCCAGCAGCTTTCCCGGTAGCTACGAGCAGTACTTC.

This clonotype turned up a few times. The rearrangement links TRBV20-1 to TRBJ2-7; 7 bases line up with TRBD1. The length of the CDR3 is 13 residues. Germline CDR1 is DFQATT and CDR2 is SNEGSKA (reference sequence). J was trimmed by 2 bases and V by 1 base; bases with no gene match: 2. CDR3 sequence reads: CSARGTGPYEQYF. Here the CDR3 DNA reads TGCAGTGCTAGAGGGACAGGTCCCTACGAGCAGTACTTC.

This clonotype was found many times. CDR3 sequence: CASAGPPASYEQYF. In nucleotides, the CDR3 is TGTGCCAGCGCCGGGCCCCCAGCATCCTACGAGCAGTACTTC. V and J are TRBV18 and TRBJ2-7; D is undetermined. Germline loops: CDR1 KGHSH, CDR2 LQKENI. V dropped 8 bases and J dropped 1 base, with 15 bases sitting between them. The CDR3 extends over 14 amino acids. Variable domain in full (rest from reference TRBV18 and TRBJ2-7): NAGVMQNPRHLVRRRGQEARLRCSPMKGHSHVYWYRQLPEEGLKFMVYLQKENIIDESGMPKERFSAEFPKEGPSILRIQQVVRGDSAAYFCASAGPPASYEQYFGPGTRLTVT.

This clonotype was counted many times. The rearrangement joins TRBV6-5 to TRBJ1-2; D remains ambiguous. Trimming removed 7 bases at V and 8 bases at J, with 11 bases between. Germline CDR1 and CDR2: MNHEY and SVGAGI. The CDR3 is made up of 11 amino acids. As DNA, the CDR3 is TGTGCCAGCAATCTGGGAGGAGGCTACACCTTC. Translated, it gives CASNLGGGYTF.

The rearrangement links TRBV28 to TRBJ1-1; D unclear. The germline V and J ends were trimmed by 8 bases and 0 bases, with 13 bases remaining between them. The length of the CDR3 is 14 residues. Per the germline V gene, CDR1 is MDHEN and CDR2 is SYDVKM. CDR3 amino acids: CASASGALNTEAFF. For the CDR3, the DNA is TGTGCCAGCGCCTCGGGAGCGTTGAACACTGAAGCTTTCTTT.

At least ten counts were recorded for this clonotype. One end of the junction does not line up with germline, which may come from a read error. The chain employs TRBV3-1 and TRBJ1-1; 8 bases align to TRBD1. CDR1 and CDR2 from the germline V gene are LGHDT and YNNKEL (reference sequence). The CDR3 is 13 amino acids. Here the CDR3 DNA reads TGCGCCAGCAGTCAGGGGGCGAACACTGAAGCTTTCTTT. Its protein product is CASSQGANTEAFF. The full variable domain, in which reference TRBV3-1 and TRBJ1-1 provide the parts outside the CDR3, is DTAVSQTPKYLVTQMGNDKSIKCEQNLGHDTMYWYKQDSKKFLKIMFSYNNKELIINETVPNRFSPKSPDKAHLNLHINSLELGDSAVYFCASSQGANTEAFFGQGTRLTVV.